A single sample is the source of the 16 T cell receptor beta chains below, sequenced in a study of T cell repertoires in cytomegalovirus infection. Each CDR3 protein is one row after TCRdb ran MiXCR on the reads. The sample has 480,000 or so distinct CDR3 sequences; 10% to 12% are singletons. Sequenced material: PBMCs. The receptor source for this set is a human donor in good health (CMV status not recorded). Some clones in this sample may be carry-over from other donors' samples.

This clonotype occurred a few times. The chain carries TRBV20-1 and TRBJ2-7; TRBD2 aligns across 7 bases. Germline CDR1 reads DFQATT; CDR2 reads SNEGSKA (reference sequence). The CDR3 runs 14 residues. J lost 3 bases, V lost 5 bases, and 10 bases had no gene match. CDR3: CSASGLVVDYEQYF. CDR3 sequence (DNA): TGCAGTGCTTCCGGACTAGTTGTCGACTACGAGCAGTACTTC.

This clonotype was picked up one time. V usage is TRBV20-1 and J usage is TRBJ2-5, with TRBD2 matching over 9 bases. Unmatched junction bases numbered 13, after V lost 3 bases and J lost 5 bases. Germline V CDR1 and CDR2: DFQATT, SNEGSKA (reference sequence). This CDR3 contains 16 residues. The CDR3 loop is CSARGLAGGPRETQYF. CDR3 DNA: TGCAGTGCTAGGGGGCTGGCGGGAGGGCCTCGGGAGACCCAGTACTTC.

There are many counts of this clonotype. The rearrangement uses TRBV29-1 and TRBJ1-1; 7 bases map to TRBD1. The germline CDR1 and CDR2 sequences are SQVTM and ANQGSEA. The CDR3 sequence is 14 residues long. V lost 6 bases to trimming and J lost 10 bases; unmatched junction nucleotides: 17. The CDR3 DNA reads as TGCAGCGTCGATACCGGGACAGACCTCTCCCGAGCTTTCTTT. As protein: CSVDTGTDLSRAFF.

This clonotype was observed many times. V is TRBV20-1 and J is TRBJ2-1; TRBD2 matches at 12 bases. CDR1 and CDR2 (germline): DFQATT, SNEGSKA (reference sequence). This CDR3 spans 17 amino acids. Losses at the gene ends were 0 bases for V and 5 bases for J; bases not matched to a gene: 8. The CDR3 nucleotides read TGCAGTGCTAGAGACCCGACTAGCGGGGGCGTAAACAATGAGCAGTTCTTC. Its translation: CSARDPTSGGVNNEQFF.

The J gene is TRBJ2-1, the V gene TRBV20-1, with 16 nucleotides matching TRBD2. The germline CDR1 and CDR2 sequences are DFQATT and SNEGSKA (reference sequence). The CDR3 loop spans 16 amino acids. Unmatched junction bases numbered 9, after V lost 6 bases and J lost 7 bases. The CDR3 nucleotides are TGCAGTGCCCGGGGACTAGCGGGAGGGCCGTTGAATGAGCAGTTCTTC. It encodes CSARGLAGGPLNEQFF.

V gene TRBV12-3 or TRBV12-4 combines with J gene TRBJ2-3; D gene ambiguous. With 7 bases removed from V and 2 bases from J, the gap between germline ends came to 13 bases. This CDR3 region has 14 residues. CDR3 nucleotides: TGTGCCAGCACCTCGACAACTACCACAGATACGCAGTATTTT. It is translated as CASTSTTTTDTQYF.

The chain combines TRBV12-5 with TRBJ2-3; D not resolved. This CDR3 comprises 12 residues. The ends were cut back, 5 bases at V and 6 bases at J, with 9 bases in the middle. CDR1 is LGHNT, CDR2 FRNRAP, per germline. CDR3 sequence reads: CASGPLGDTQYF. DNA for the CDR3: TGTGCTAGTGGTCCGCTAGGGGATACGCAGTATTTT.

This clonotype has a count of ten or more. In nucleotides, the CDR3 is TGTGCCAGCAGCCGAGGGACATCAAAGTTGACAGATACGCAGTATTTT. It encodes CASSRGTSKLTDTQYF. V is TRBV12-3 or TRBV12-4 and J is TRBJ2-3; the D gene is possibly TRBD1 (6 bases). CDR3 length: 16 residues. Deletions cut 6 bases from V and 3 bases from J, with 19 bases between.

This clonotype was seen at least ten times. The chain combines TRBV29-1 with TRBJ2-3; 8 nucleotides align to TRBD2. The V and J ends lost 5 bases and 7 bases, in that order; junction bases with no gene match: 8. This CDR3 contains 13 residues. Germline V lookup: CDR1 SQVTM, CDR2 ANQGSEA. This CDR3 is CSVPTGGLNTQYF. The CDR3 nucleotides read TGCAGCGTTCCGACGGGGGGGCTGAATACGCAGTATTTT.

The chain has TRBV24-1 and TRBJ2-5, with D perhaps matching TRBD2 (6 bases). V lost 1 base to trimming and J lost 5 bases, with 10 bases between them. The CDR3 contains 14 residues. Germline assignment: CDR1 KGHDR and CDR2 SFDVKD. The CDR3 nucleotides are TGTGCCACCAGTGATTTCGGAGGGAGGGAGACCCAGTACTTC. It is translated as CATSDFGGRETQYF.

For this clonotype: A read error may be the cause here, since a much bigger clone is one base away. The rearrangement uses TRBV10-3 and TRBJ2-1; D remains unclear. The germline V gene encodes CDR1 ENHRY and CDR2 SYGVKD. This CDR3 has 14 amino acids. CDR3: CTISPGLPYNEQFF. In nucleotides, the CDR3 is TGTACCATTTCCCCTGGCCTACCGTACAATGAGCAGTTCTTC.

This clonotype was counted ten times or more. This chain's CDR3 is CASSLGLSGANVLTF. The CDR3 nucleotides are TGTGCCAGCAGCTTAGGGCTGTCTGGGGCCAACGTCCTGACTTTC. This chain joins TRBV7-2 and TRBJ2-6; D not resolved. This CDR3 comprises 15 residues. From germline, CDR1 is SGHTA and CDR2 FQGNSA. Trimming pared 1 base from V and 1 base from J, leaving 5 bases between.

This clonotype was counted at least ten times. The junction and the germline gene differ at one end; a read error may be behind it. The rearrangement uses TRBV5-1 and TRBJ1-5; 7 positions agree with TRBD1. Germline V gene lookup returns CDR1 SGHRS and CDR2 YFSETQ. The CDR3 sequence is 15 residues long. In DNA, the CDR3 is TGTGCCAGCAGCCCGACAGGGAATAGCAATCAGCCCCAGCATTTT. As protein: CASSPTGNSNQPQHF.

This clonotype has at least ten counts. The rearrangement joins TRBV15 to TRBJ2-3; TRBD2 agrees at 12 bases. CDR3 length: 18 residues. The J segment lost 2 bases and the V segment lost 3 bases, leaving 9 bases of the junction unmatched. Germline-derived CDR1 and CDR2 are LNHNV and YYDKDF (reference sequence). The CDR3 protein is CATSSRLAGAFFTDTQYF. In DNA form, the CDR3 reads TGTGCCACCAGCAGCCGACTAGCGGGAGCCTTTTTCACAGATACGCAGTATTTT.

The chain employs TRBV20-1 and TRBJ1-1, with 7 bases identical to TRBD1. Germline assignment: CDR1 DFQATT and CDR2 SNEGSKA (reference sequence). The J segment lost 4 bases and the V segment lost 5 bases, leaving 10 bases of the junction unmatched. CDR3 length: 14 residues. In nucleotides, the CDR3 is TGCAGTGCTCGATACTTGTACAGGGGCACTGAAGCTTTCTTT. It translates to CSARYLYRGTEAFF.

The table lists this clonotype with many counts. The J gene is TRBJ2-1, the V gene TRBV7-6, with D possibly being TRBD2 (6 bases). Germline V gene lookup returns CDR1 SGHVS and CDR2 FNYEAQ. Trimming cost V 5 bases and J 6 bases, with 14 bases left between them. The CDR3 totals 14 residues. The CDR3, as DNA: TGTGCCAGCAGCCCTCGGCGTAGCGGCAATGAGCAGTTCTTC. It specifies CASSPRRSGNEQFF.